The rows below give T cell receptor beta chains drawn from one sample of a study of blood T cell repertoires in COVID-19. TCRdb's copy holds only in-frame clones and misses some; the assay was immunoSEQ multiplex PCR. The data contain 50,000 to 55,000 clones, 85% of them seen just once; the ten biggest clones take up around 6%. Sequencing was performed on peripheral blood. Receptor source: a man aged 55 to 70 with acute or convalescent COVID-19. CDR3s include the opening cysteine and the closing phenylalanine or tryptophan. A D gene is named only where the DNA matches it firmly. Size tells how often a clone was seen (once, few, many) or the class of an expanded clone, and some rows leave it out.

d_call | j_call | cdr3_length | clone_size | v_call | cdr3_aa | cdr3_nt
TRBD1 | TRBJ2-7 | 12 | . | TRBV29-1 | CSAMGTAREQYF | TGCAGCGCCATGGGGACAGCGCGAGAGCAGTACTTC
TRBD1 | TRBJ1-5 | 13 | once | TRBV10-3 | CATTSDRDQPQHF | TGTGCCACCACCTCAGACAGGGATCAGCCCCAGCATTTT
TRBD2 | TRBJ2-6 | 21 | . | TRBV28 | CASSYPGLAGGPGSGANVLTF | TGTGCCAGCAGTTACCCCGGGTTAGCGGGAGGGCCGGGCTCTGGGGCCAACGTCCTGACTTTC
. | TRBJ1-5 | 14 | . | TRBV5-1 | CASSFQGEGQPQHF | TGCGCCAGCAGCTTCCAAGGGGAAGGTCAGCCCCAGCATTTT
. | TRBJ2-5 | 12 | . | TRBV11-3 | CASSLGDSVQYF | TGTGCCAGCAGCTTAGGAGACAGCGTCCAGTACTTC
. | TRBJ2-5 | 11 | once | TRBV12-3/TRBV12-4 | CASSLEETQYF | TGTGCCAGCAGCCTCGAGGAGACCCAGTACTTC
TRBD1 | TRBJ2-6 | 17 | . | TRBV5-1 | CASSGTGEVSGANVLTF | TGCGCCAGCAGCGGGACAGGGGAAGTCTCTGGGGCCAACGTCCTGACTTTC
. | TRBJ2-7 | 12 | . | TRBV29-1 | CSVETDGYEQYF | TGCAGCGTTGAGACTGACGGTTACGAGCAGTACTTC
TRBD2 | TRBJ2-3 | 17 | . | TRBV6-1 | CASSEPLAGDREDTQYF | TGTGCCAGCAGTGAACCACTAGCGGGAGACCGGGAAGATACGCAGTATTTT
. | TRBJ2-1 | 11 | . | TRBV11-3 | CASSQNNEQFF | TGTGCCAGCAGCCAAAACAATGAGCAGTTCTTC
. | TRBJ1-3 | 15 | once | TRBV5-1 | CASRPTGFSGNTIYF | TGCGCCAGCAGACCCACAGGTTTCTCTGGAAACACCATATATTTT
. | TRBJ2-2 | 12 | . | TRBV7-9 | CASQRGTGELFF | TGTGCCAGCCAGAGAGGGACCGGGGAGCTGTTTTTT
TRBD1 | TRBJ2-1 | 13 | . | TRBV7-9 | CASSLESGTGGLF | TGTGCCAGCAGCTTAGAATCCGGGACAGGGGGTCTCTTC
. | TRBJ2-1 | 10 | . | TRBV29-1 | CSARNNEQFF | TGCAGCGCCAGAAACAATGAGCAGTTCTTC
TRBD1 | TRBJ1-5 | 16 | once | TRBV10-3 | CAISASGTGDNQPQHF | TGTGCCATCAGTGCGAGTGGGACAGGGGACAATCAGCCCCAGCATTTT
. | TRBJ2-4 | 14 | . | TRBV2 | CASSEGGAKNIQYF | TGTGCCAGCAGTGAGGGCGGGGCCAAAAACATTCAGTACTTC
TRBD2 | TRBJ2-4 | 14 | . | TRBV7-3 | CASSQGPSGYIQYF | TGTGCCAGCAGCCAGGGTCCTAGCGGGTACATTCAGTACTTC
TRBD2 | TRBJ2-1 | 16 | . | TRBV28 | CASSPGGLAGDKEQFF | TGTGCCAGCAGTCCGGGGGGACTAGCGGGAGATAAAGAGCAGTTCTTC
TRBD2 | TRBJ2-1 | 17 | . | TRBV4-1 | CASSQGGLAGWGNEQFF | TGCGCCAGCAGCCAAGGGGGACTAGCGGGATGGGGGAATGAGCAGTTCTTC
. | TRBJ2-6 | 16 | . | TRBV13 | CASRLFGSSGANVLTF | TGTGCCAGCAGGCTTTTTGGGAGCTCTGGGGCCAACGTCCTGACTTTC
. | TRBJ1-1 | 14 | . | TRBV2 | CASTSDGVNTEAFF | TGTGCCAGCACCTCGGACGGGGTGAACACTGAAGCTTTCTTT
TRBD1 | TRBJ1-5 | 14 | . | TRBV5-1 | CASSYGTGNQPQHF | TGCGCCAGCAGCTACGGGACAGGCAATCAGCCCCAGCATTTT
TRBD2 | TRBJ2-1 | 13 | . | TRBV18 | CASSPGLDNEQFF | TGTGCCAGCTCACCTGGACTAGACAATGAGCAGTTCTTC
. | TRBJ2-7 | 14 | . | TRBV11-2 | CASSSLRFNYEQYF | TGTGCCAGCAGCTCGCTCCGGTTTAACTACGAGCAGTACTTC
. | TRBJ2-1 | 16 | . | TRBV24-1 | CATSDPTGLHYNEQFF | TGTGCCACCAGTGATCCCACGGGACTCCACTACAATGAGCAGTTCTTC
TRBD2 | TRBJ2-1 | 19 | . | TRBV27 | CASSSTPPLSGRYNNEQFF | TGTGCCAGCAGTTCCACCCCCCCGCTTAGCGGGAGGTACAACAATGAGCAGTTCTTC
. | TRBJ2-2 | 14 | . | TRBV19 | CASSTYPVTGELFF | TGTGCCAGTAGTACCTACCCGGTAACCGGGGAGCTGTTTTTT
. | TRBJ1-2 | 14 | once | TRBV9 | CASSRGRRVDGYTF | TGTGCCAGCAGCCGGGGGAGGAGGGTAGATGGCTACACCTTC
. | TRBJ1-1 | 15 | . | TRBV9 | CASSVAQGGNAEAFF | TGTGCCAGCAGCGTAGCACAGGGCGGTAACGCTGAAGCTTTCTTT
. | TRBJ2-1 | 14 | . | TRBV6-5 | CASIMASEYNEQFF | TGTGCCAGCATTATGGCTAGCGAGTACAATGAGCAGTTCTTC
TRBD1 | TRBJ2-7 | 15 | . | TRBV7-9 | CASSLAGTGRYEQYF | TGTGCCAGCAGCTTAGCGGGGACAGGGCGTTACGAGCAGTACTTC
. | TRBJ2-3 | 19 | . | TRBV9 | CASSVEVREGGQGEGTQYF | TGTGCCAGCAGCGTAGAGGTTCGGGAGGGGGGACAGGGCGAGGGTACGCAGTATTTT
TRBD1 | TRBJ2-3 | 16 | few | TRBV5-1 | CASSSNANRGTDTQYF | TGCGCCAGCAGCTCGAACGCCAACAGGGGAACAGATACGCAGTATTTT
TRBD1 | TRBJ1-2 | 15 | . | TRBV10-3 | CAISESRDRDYGYTF | TGTGCCATCAGTGAGTCTAGGGACAGGGACTATGGCTACACCTTC
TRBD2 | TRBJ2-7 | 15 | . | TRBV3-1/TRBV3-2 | CASSRGLAGSYEQYF | TGTGCCAGCAGCCGCGGACTAGCGGGAAGTTACGAGCAGTACTTC
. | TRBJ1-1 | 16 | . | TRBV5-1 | CASSFGVTTVNTEAFF | TGCGCCAGCAGCTTCGGAGTCACGACGGTGAACACTGAAGCTTTCTTT
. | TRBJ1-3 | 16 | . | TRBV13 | CASSTTAGGRGNTIYF | TGTGCCAGCAGCACTACGGCGGGGGGGAGGGGAAACACCATATATTTT
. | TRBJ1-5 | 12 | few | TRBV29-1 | CSVGGGDQPQHF | TGCAGCGTTGGAGGGGGAGACCAGCCCCAGCATTTT
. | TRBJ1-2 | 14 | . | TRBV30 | CAWSSRQDIYGYTF | TGTGCCTGGAGTTCTCGACAGGATATCTATGGCTACACCTTC
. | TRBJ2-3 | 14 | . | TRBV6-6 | CASSIGHRGDTQYF | TGTGCCAGCAGCATCGGTCATCGAGGGGATACGCAGTATTTT
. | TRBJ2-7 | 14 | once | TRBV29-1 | CSVDLWGKSYEQYF | TGCAGCGTTGATTTGTGGGGCAAATCCTACGAGCAGTACTTC
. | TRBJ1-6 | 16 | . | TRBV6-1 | CASSEAPPGYNSPLHF | TGTGCCAGCAGTGAAGCCCCCCCGGGGTATAATTCACCCCTCCACTTT